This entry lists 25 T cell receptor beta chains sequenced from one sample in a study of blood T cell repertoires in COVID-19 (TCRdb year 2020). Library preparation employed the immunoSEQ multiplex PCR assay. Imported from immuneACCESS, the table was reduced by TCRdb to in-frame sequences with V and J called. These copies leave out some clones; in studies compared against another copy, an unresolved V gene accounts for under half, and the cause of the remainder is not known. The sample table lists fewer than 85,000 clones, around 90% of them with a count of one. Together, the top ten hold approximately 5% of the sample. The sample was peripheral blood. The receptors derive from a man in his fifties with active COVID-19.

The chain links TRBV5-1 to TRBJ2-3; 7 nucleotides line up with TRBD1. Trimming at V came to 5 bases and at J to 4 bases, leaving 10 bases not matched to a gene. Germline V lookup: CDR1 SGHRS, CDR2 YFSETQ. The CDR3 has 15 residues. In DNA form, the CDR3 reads TGCGCCAGCAGGTCGGGACAGAGGATCGCAGATACGCAGTATTTT. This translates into CASRSGQRIADTQYF.

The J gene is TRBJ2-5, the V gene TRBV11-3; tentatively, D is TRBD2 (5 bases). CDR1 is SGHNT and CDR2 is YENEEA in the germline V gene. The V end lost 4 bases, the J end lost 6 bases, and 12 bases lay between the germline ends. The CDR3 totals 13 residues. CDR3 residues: CASSSNRGKTQYF. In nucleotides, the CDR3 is TGTGCCAGCAGCTCTAATAGAGGGAAGACCCAGTACTTC.

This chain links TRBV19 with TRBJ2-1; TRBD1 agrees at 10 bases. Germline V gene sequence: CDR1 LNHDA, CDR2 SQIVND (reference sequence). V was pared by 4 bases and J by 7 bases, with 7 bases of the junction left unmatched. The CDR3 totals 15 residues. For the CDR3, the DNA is TGTGCCAGTAGTAACCCGGGACAGGGGAGTAATGAGCAGTTCTTC. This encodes CASSNPGQGSNEQFF.

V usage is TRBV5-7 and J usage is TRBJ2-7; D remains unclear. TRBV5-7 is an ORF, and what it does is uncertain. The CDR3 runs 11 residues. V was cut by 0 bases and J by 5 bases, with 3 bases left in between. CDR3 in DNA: TGTGCCAGCAGCTTGGTAAACGAGCAGTACTTC. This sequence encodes CASSLVNEQYF.

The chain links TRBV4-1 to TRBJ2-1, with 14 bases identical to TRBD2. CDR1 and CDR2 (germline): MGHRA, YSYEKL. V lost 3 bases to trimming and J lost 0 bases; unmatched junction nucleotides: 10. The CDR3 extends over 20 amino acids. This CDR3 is CASSHPGTSGGASSYNEQFF. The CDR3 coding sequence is TGCGCCAGCAGCCATCCCGGGACTAGCGGGGGTGCTAGCTCCTACAATGAGCAGTTCTTC.

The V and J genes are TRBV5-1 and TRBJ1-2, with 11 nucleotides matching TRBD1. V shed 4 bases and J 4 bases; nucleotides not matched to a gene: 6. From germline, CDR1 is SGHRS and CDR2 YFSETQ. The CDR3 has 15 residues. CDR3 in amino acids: CASSPGQGASYGYTF. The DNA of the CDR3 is TGCGCCAGCAGCCCTGGACAGGGGGCCTCCTATGGCTACACCTTC.

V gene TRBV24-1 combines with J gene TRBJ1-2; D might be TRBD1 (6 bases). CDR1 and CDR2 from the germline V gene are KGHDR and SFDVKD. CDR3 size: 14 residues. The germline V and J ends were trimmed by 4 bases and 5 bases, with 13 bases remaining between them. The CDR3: CATSDAKQGYGYTF. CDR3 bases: TGTGCCACCAGTGACGCCAAACAGGGATATGGCTACACCTTC.

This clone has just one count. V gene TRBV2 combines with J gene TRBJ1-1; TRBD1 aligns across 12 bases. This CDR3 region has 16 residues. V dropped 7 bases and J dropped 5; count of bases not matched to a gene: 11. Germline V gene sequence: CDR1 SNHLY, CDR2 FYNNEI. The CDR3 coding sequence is TGTGCCAGCATCGATCCGGGACAGGGGGCGCTTACTGAAGCTTTCTTT. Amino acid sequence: CASIDPGQGALTEAFF. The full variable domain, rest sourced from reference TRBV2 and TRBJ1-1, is EPEVTQTPSHQVTQMGQEVILRCVPISNHLYFYWYRQILGQKVEFLVSFYNNEISEKSEIFDDQFSVERPDGSNFTLKIRSTKLEDSAMYFCASIDPGQGALTEAFFGQGTRLTVV.

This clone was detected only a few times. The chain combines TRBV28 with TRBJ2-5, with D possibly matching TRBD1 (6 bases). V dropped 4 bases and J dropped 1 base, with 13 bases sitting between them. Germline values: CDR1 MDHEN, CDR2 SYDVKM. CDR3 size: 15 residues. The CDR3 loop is CASSWTELLQETQYF. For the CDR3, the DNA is TGTGCCAGCAGTTGGACAGAACTGCTCCAAGAGACCCAGTACTTC. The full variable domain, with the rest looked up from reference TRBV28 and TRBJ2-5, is DVKVTQSSRYLVKRTGEKVFLECVQDMDHENMFWYRQDPGLGLRLIYFSYDVKMKEKGDIPEGYSVSREKKERFSLILESASTNQTSMYLCASSWTELLQETQYFGPGTRLLVL.

The CDR3 loop reads CASSLTSGGTQETQYF. CDR3 in DNA: TGTGCCAGCTCACTAACTAGCGGGGGAACGCAAGAGACCCAGTACTTC. J is TRBJ2-5 and V is TRBV18, with TRBD2 matching 11 bases. The CDR3 sequence is 16 residues long. Germline loops: CDR1 KGHSH, CDR2 LQKENI. V lost 4 bases to trimming and J lost 2 bases; unmatched junction nucleotides: 6.

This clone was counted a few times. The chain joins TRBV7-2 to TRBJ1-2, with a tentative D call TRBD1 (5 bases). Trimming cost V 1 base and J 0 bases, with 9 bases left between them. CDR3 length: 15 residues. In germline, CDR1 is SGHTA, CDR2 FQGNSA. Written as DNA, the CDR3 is TGTGCCAGCAGCTTAGGACAGAGCACTAACTATGGCTACACCTTC. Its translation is CASSLGQSTNYGYTF.

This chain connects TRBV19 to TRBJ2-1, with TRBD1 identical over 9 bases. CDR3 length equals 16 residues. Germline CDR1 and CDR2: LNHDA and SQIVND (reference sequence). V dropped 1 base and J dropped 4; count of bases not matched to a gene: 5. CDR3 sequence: CASSIAQGAWYNEQFF. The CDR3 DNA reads TGTGCCAGTAGTATAGCACAGGGGGCCTGGTACAATGAGCAGTTCTTC.

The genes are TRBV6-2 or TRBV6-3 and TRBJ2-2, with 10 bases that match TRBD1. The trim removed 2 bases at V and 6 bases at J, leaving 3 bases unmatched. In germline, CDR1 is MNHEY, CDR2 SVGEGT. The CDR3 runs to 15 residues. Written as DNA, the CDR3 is TGTGCCAGCAGTTACGGGACAGGGGTTTCCGGGGAGCTGTTTTTT. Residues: CASSYGTGVSGELFF.

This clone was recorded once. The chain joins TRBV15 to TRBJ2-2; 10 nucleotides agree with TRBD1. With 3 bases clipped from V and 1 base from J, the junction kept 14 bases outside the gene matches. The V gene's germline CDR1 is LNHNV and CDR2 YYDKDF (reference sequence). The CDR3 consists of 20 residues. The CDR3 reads CATSSRQGARKSGNTGELFF. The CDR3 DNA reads TGTGCCACCAGCAGCCGACAGGGGGCGAGGAAAAGCGGGAACACCGGGGAGCTGTTTTTT.

The CDR3 DNA sequence: TGTGCCAGCAGCACCCTAGGGGGGGAGAATTCACCCCTCCACTTT. This translates into CASSTLGGENSPLHF. V gene TRBV7-9 combines with J gene TRBJ1-6, with D tentatively TRBD1 (6 bases). Germline CDR1 and CDR2: SEHNR and FQNEAQ (reference sequence). V was clipped by 5 bases and J by 7 bases, with 15 bases between them. The CDR3 consists of 15 residues. The full variable domain, in which reference TRBV7-9 and TRBJ1-6 provide the parts outside the CDR3, is DTGVSQNPRHKITKRGQNVTFRCDPISEHNRLYWYRQTLGQGPEFLTYFQNEAQLEKSRLLSDRFSAERPKGSFSTLEIQRTEQGDSAMYLCASSTLGGENSPLHFGNGTRLTVT.

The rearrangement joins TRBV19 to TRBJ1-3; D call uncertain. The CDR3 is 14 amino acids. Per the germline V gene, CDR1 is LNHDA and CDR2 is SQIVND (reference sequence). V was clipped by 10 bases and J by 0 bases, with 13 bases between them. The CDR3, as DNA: TGTGCCACAAAGCCTCTGAGCTCTGGAAACACCATATATTTT. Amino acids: CATKPLSSGNTIYF.

The CDR3 nucleotides read TGCGCCAGCAGGTCAGGGTGGGATGTAGAAGAGACCCAGTACTTC. It codes for CASRSGWDVEETQYF. V usage is TRBV4-1 and J usage is TRBJ2-5; perhaps TRBD1 as D (5 bases). Germline lookup yields CDR1 MGHRA and CDR2 YSYEKL. Trimming took off 6 bases at V and 3 bases at J, with 17 bases between the two ends. The length of the CDR3 is 15 residues.

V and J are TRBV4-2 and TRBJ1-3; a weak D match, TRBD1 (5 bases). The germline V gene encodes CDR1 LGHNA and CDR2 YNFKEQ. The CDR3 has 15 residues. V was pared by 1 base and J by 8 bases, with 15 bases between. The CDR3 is CASSQVKQEGHTIYF. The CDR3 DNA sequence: TGTGCCAGCAGCCAAGTAAAACAGGAGGGACACACCATATATTTT.

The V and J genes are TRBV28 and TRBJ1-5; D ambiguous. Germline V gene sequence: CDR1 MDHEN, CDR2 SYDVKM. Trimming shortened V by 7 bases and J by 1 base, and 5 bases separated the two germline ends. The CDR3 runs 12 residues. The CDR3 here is CASTQSNQPQHF. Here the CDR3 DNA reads TGTGCCAGCACCCAGAGCAATCAGCCCCAGCATTTT.

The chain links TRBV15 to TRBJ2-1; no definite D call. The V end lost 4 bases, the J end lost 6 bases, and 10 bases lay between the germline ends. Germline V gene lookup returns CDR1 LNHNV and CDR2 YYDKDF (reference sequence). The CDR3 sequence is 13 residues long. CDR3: CATSTRPPNEQFF. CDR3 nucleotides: TGTGCCACCAGCACGAGGCCCCCCAATGAGCAGTTCTTC. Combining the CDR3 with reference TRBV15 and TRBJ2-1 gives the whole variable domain DAMVIQNPRYQVTQFGKPVTLSCSQTLNHNVMYWYQQKSSQAPKLLFHYYDKDFNNEADTPDNFQSRRPNTSFCFLDIRSPGLGDTAMYLCATSTRPPNEQFFGPGTRLTVL.

The CDR3 region is CATSRGGETYGYTF. The CDR3 region has the DNA TGTGCCACCAGCAGAGGCGGCGAAACCTATGGCTACACCTTC. The chain is built from TRBV15 and TRBJ1-2; no reliable D call. The CDR3 consists of 14 residues. Trimming left V 1 base short and J 4 bases short, with 10 bases between. CDR1 LNHNV and CDR2 YYDKDF come from the germline V gene (reference sequence).

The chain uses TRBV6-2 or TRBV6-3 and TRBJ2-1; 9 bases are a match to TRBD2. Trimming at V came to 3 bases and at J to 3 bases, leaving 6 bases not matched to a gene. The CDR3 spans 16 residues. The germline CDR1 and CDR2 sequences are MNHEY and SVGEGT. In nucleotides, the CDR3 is TGTGCCAGCAGTTATTTCCCTAGCGGGGACTACAATGAGCAGTTCTTC. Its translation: CASSYFPSGDYNEQFF.

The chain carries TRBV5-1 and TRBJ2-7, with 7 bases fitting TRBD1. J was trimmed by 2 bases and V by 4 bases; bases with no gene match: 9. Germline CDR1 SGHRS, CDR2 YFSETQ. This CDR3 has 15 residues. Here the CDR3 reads CASSPRQGKPYEQYF. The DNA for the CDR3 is TGCGCCAGCAGCCCAAGACAGGGAAAACCCTACGAGCAGTACTTC.

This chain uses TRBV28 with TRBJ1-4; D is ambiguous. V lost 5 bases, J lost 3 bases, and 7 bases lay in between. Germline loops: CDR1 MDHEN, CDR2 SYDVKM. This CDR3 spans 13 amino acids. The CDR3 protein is CASSLPPNEKLFF. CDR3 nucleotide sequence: TGTGCCAGCAGTCTTCCCCCTAATGAAAAACTGTTTTTT. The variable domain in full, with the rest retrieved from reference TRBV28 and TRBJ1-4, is DVKVTQSSRYLVKRTGEKVFLECVQDMDHENMFWYRQDPGLGLRLIYFSYDVKMKEKGDIPEGYSVSREKKERFSLILESASTNQTSMYLCASSLPPNEKLFFGSGTQLSVL.

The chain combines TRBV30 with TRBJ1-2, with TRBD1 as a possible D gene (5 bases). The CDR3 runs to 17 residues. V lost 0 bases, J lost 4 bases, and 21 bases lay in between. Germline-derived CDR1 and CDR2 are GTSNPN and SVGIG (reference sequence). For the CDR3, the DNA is TGTGCCTGGAGTGTATTGTCTTGGGTTGACAGCCTCTATGGCTACACCTTC. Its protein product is CAWSVLSWVDSLYGYTF. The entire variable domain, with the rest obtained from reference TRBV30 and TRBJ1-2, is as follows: SQTIHQWPATLVQPVGSPLSLECTVEGTSNPNLYWYRQAAGRGLQLLFYSVGIGQISSEVPQNLSASRPQDRQFILSSKKLLLSDSGFYLCAWSVLSWVDSLYGYTFGSGTRLTVV.